One T cell receptor (beta chain) is described in this entry. The antigen is unknown. PCR primers comprised 60 Vbeta and 13 Jbeta primers. Libraries were prepared by immunoSEQ multiplex PCR; TCRdb keeps only in-frame clonotypes and omits some of them. The sample contains 110,000 or so clones, 76% of which appear only once. The data belong to a study of cytomegalovirus exposure and HLA in healthy donors. Overall study context: A prior study identified 117 million unique TCR beta sequences from 150 million to 200 million T cells. There were approximately 400 genotyped donors. Of these, about 86% fell in the genetic ancestry cluster associated with self-reported Caucasian donors.

Trimming removed 6 bases at V and 1 base at J, with 13 bases between. In germline, CDR1 is SGDLS, CDR2 YYNGEE. The CDR3 runs to 14 residues. Study-level results: The sole available immune exposure information was CMV serostatus. Sequences of the TCR beta chain were said to predict the HLA-A and HLA-B alleles of most subjects accurately.

This receptor was taken from a man aged 45-65 years in good health and CMV-seropositive. The sequenced sample was PBMCs. The V and J genes are TRBV9 and TRBJ1-1; no clear D gene. CDR3 in amino acids: CASTQVAENTEAFF. The CDR3 coding sequence is TGTGCCAGCACCCAAGTCGCAGAGAACACTGAAGCTTTCTTT.